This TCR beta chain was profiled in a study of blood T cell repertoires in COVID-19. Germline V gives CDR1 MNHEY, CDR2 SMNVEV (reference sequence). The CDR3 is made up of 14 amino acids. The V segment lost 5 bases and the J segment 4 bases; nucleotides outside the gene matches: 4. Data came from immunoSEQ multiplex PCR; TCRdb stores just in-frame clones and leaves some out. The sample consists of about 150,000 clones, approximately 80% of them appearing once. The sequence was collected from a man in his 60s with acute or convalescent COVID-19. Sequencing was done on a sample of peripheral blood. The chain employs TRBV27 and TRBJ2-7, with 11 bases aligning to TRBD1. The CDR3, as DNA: TGTGCCAGCAGTCCTGGGACAGGGGGATACGAGCAGTACTTC. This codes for CASSPGTGGYEQYF.